This T cell receptor beta chain was found in a study of blood T cell repertoires in COVID-19. Study-level information: Both acute and convalescent COVID-19 samples were obtained from the United States, Italy and Spain.

The assay was immunoSEQ multiplex PCR, and TCRdb's table has in-frame clones only and misses some. The sample holds 90,000 to 100,000 clones, approximately 82% seen once. V lost 6 bases and J lost 2, with 13 bases in between. Germline-derived CDR1 and CDR2 are MNHEY and SVGAGI. This CDR3 is 14 amino acids long. V usage is TRBV6-5 and J usage is TRBJ1-1; no clear D. This clonotype originated in a man between 65 and 85 years old with acute or convalescent COVID-19. Specimen: peripheral blood. CDR3 in DNA: TGTGCCAGCAGAAGCCCCCGGGGTAACACTGAAGCTTTCTTT. This codes for CASRSPRGNTEAFF.